The 17 T cell receptor beta chains listed next were all sequenced from one sample in a study of T cells in Graves' hyperthyroidism and ophthalmopathy. Regions amplified from RNA transcripts were the TCR beta CDR3 regions. HTBI primers were employed in a first-round RT-PCR of the TCR CDR3. TCRdb analysed the multiplex PCR reads with MiXCR anew, one entry per CDR3 protein. The repertoire holds about 560,000 distinct CDR3 sequences, with 16% as singletons. The material sequenced was blood. These receptors all stem from a woman aged 18-29 years with Graves' hyperthyroidism.

The sample holds many counts of this clonotype. The chain combines TRBV6-1 with TRBJ2-7, with 9 bases identical to TRBD2. Germline CDR1 is MNHNS and CDR2 is SASEGT. The CDR3 loop spans 16 amino acids. The ends lost 0 bases at V and 4 bases at J; junction bases unmatched: 7. CDR3 sequence reads: CASSEAIAGVAYEQYF. As DNA, the CDR3 is TGTGCCAGCAGTGAAGCGATAGCGGGAGTAGCTTACGAGCAGTACTTC.

The CDR3 sequence is CASRGQGSSYNSPLHF. The DNA for the CDR3 is TGTGCCAGCAGGGGACAGGGAAGCTCCTATAATTCACCCCTCCACTTT. This chain links TRBV2 with TRBJ1-6, with 9 bases fitting TRBD1. V was pared by 6 bases and J by 0 bases, with 3 bases of the junction left unmatched. CDR1 and CDR2 (germline): SNHLY, FYNNEI. This CDR3 has 16 residues.

There are a few counts of this clonotype. This chain links TRBV19 with TRBJ2-7; D is unresolved. Germline-derived CDR1 and CDR2 are LNHDA and SQIVND (reference sequence). This CDR3 has 14 residues. The V and J ends lost 1 base and 0 bases respectively, with 7 bases between them. CDR3 bases: TGTGCCAGTAGTATAGGGCCGAGCTCCTACGAGCAGTACTTC. Translation: CASSIGPSSYEQYF.

There are a few counts of this clonotype. The chain employs TRBV6-2 or TRBV6-3 and TRBJ1-6; weak D call: TRBD1 (6 bases). Per the germline V gene, CDR1 is MNHEY and CDR2 is SVGEGT. The CDR3 runs 18 residues. With 0 bases removed from V and 0 bases from J, the gap between germline ends came to 12 bases. The chain's CDR3 is CASSYSWDTFSYNSPLHF. In DNA form, the CDR3 reads TGTGCCAGCAGTTACTCCTGGGACACCTTCTCCTATAATTCACCCCTCCACTTT.

This clonotype was detected only a few times. In DNA form, the CDR3 reads TGCAGTGGCCATAGGGAGGCCGATACGCAGTATTTT. It translates to CSGHREADTQYF. This chain uses TRBV20-1 with TRBJ2-3, with D perhaps TRBD2 (6 bases). CDR1 DFQATT and CDR2 SNEGSKA come from the germline V gene (reference sequence). The CDR3 runs to 12 residues. Trimming took off 7 bases at V and 6 bases at J, with 14 bases between the two ends.

This clonotype showed up many times. The rearrangement joins TRBV28 to TRBJ2-1, with 9 bases matching TRBD2. CDR1 is MDHEN, CDR2 SYDVKM, per germline. Unmatched junction bases numbered 10, after V lost 0 bases and J lost 7 bases. The CDR3 length is 17 residues. For the CDR3, the DNA is TGTGCCAGCAGTTTATGGCCTAGCGGGAACCGGCGGAATGAGCAGTTCTTC. Amino acids: CASSLWPSGNRRNEQFF.

V and J are TRBV4-2 and TRBJ2-5; TRBD2 matches 13 bases. Germline V CDR1 and CDR2: LGHNA, YNFKEQ. Germline trimming cut 4 bases from V and 4 bases from J; bases unmatched to any gene: 12. This CDR3 comprises 18 residues. CDR3 in DNA: TGTGCCAGCAGCCGGACTAGCGGGAGTGATATTAGGTCAGAGACCCAGTACTTC. This gives the protein CASSRTSGSDIRSETQYF.

This clonotype came up a few times. This chain joins TRBV20-1 and TRBJ2-1; 9 bases map to TRBD2. The CDR3 is 15 amino acids. Germline V gene data show CDR1 as DFQATT and CDR2 as SNEGSKA (reference sequence). Unmatched junction bases numbered 8, after V lost 7 bases and J lost 1 base. The CDR3 spells CSGQERGVSYNEQFF. CDR3 DNA sequence: TGCAGTGGACAGGAGCGGGGGGTATCCTACAATGAGCAGTTCTTC.

This chain's CDR3 is CASSFDRANTGELFF. In DNA, the CDR3 is TGCGCCAGCAGTTTTGACCGAGCGAACACCGGGGAGCTGTTTTTT. J is TRBJ2-2 and V is TRBV5-1; D ambiguous. Germline V gene sequence: CDR1 SGHRS, CDR2 YFSETQ. V lost 5 bases and J 0 bases, leaving 11 bases between the germline ends. The CDR3 has 15 residues.

This clonotype showed up many times. The V and J genes are TRBV28 and TRBJ2-7, with unresolved D. The CDR3 loop spans 13 amino acids. V lost 4 bases to trimming and J lost 7 bases, with 14 bases between them. Germline V gives CDR1 MDHEN, CDR2 SYDVKM. CDR3 coding DNA: TGTGCCAGCAGTTCCCCAGTCTCGGAGGAGCAGTACTTC. This encodes CASSSPVSEEQYF.

The chain recombines TRBV25-1 with TRBJ2-1; D gene unclear. This CDR3 has 12 residues. Germline-derived CDR1 and CDR2 are MGHDK and SYGVNS. V shed 7 bases and J shed 2 bases, with 6 bases lying between them. CDR3: CASKGTYNEQFF. The CDR3 nucleotides read TGTGCCAGCAAAGGAACCTACAATGAGCAGTTCTTC.

This clonotype was seen a few times. In DNA form, the CDR3 reads TGTGCCAGCAGTTTAACTCCGACAGATTTCTATGGCTACACCTTC. Protein: CASSLTPTDFYGYTF. The chain carries TRBV12-3 or TRBV12-4 and TRBJ1-2; a possible D gene is TRBD1 (5 bases). The CDR3 extends over 15 amino acids. V gave up 2 bases and J gave up 4 bases, with 14 bases separating them.

This clonotype was seen at least ten times. One end of the junction does not line up with germline, which may come from a read error. The J gene is TRBJ2-1, the V gene TRBV7-9, with 11 bases that match TRBD2. The CDR3 is 16 residues long. Germline lookup yields CDR1 SEHNR and CDR2 FQNEAQ (reference sequence). In nucleotides, the CDR3 is TGTGCCAGCAGCTCATCTTTAGCGGGGGGGGGATCCGAGCGGTTCTTC. Translating it yields CASSSSLAGGGSERFF.

A remark on this clonotype: At one end, the junction sequence differs from germline, possibly due to a read error. This sequence joins TRBV19 and TRBJ2-7; TRBD1 agrees at 7 bases. CDR1 LNHDA and CDR2 SQIVND come from the germline V gene (reference sequence). The length of the CDR3 is 13 residues. CDR3 sequence reads: CASARGLSYGQYF. The CDR3 nucleotides are TGTGCCAGTGCAAGGGGGCTGTCCTACGGGCAGTACTTC.

This clonotype was counted a few times. The J gene is TRBJ2-4, the V gene TRBV30; no definite D call. V gave up 1 base and J gave up 9 bases, with 10 bases separating them. CDR3 length: 12 residues. The V gene's germline CDR1 is GTSNPN and CDR2 SVGIG (reference sequence). Here the CDR3 reads CAWSDGHGIQYF. The CDR3, as DNA: TGTGCCTGGAGTGATGGCCACGGCATTCAGTACTTC.

Note on this clonotype: An end of the junction differs from the germline gene, which may be a read error. J is TRBJ2-1 and V is TRBV25-1; 8 bases match TRBD2. This CDR3 is 16 amino acids long. Germline CDR1 and CDR2: MGHDK and SYGVNS. In nucleotides, the CDR3 is TGTGACAGCAGTGATATGTCGGGGGGGGTCCTGAATGAGCAGTTCTTC. Translation gives CDSSDMSGGVLNEQFF.

Ten or more counts support this clonotype. The junction departs from germline at one end; a sequencing error may be responsible. J is TRBJ2-1 and V is TRBV24-1, with 10 bases that match TRBD2. The CDR3 loop spans 15 amino acids. Germline assignment: CDR1 KGHDR and CDR2 SFDVKD. CDR3 sequence (DNA): TGTGCCACCAGTGGTTTGCTAGCGGGGGCCAGTGAGCAGTTCTTC. This translates into CATSGLLAGASEQFF.